The sequence of this TCR beta chain was determined in a study of blood T cell repertoires in COVID-19. Study background: COVID-19 samples collected from the United States, Italy and Spain covered acute and convalescent phases.

Generated by immunoSEQ multiplex PCR, the TCRdb table keeps only in-frame clones and is missing some. Seen here are under 250,000 clones, around 84% observed once, and the top ten hold about 12%. Deletions cut 1 base from V and 3 bases from J, with 4 bases between. In germline, CDR1 is SGHVS, CDR2 FQNEAQ. This CDR3 is 12 amino acids long. The source is a human donor in a cohort sampled during active COVID-19. Sequenced sample: peripheral blood. This sequence joins TRBV7-8 and TRBJ2-7; D call uncertain. The CDR3 sequence is CASSLVSYEQYF. The CDR3 region has the DNA TGTGCCAGCAGCTTAGTGAGCTACGAGCAGTACTTC. Supplemented by reference TRBV7-8 and TRBJ2-7, the full variable domain reads GAGVSQSPRYKVAKRGQDVALRCDPISGHVSLFWYQQALGQGPEFLTYFQNEAQLDKSGLPSDRFFAERPEGSVSTLKIQRTQQEDSAVYLCASSLVSYEQYFGPGTRLTVT.